A single sample is the source of the 7 T cell receptor beta chains below, sequenced in a study of metastatic and nonmetastatic thyroid tumors. With MiXCR, TCRdb called clones anew from the PCR reads. The table includes some 19,000 clones, 29% detected once. No treatment had been given to any patient before thyroid surgery. Sequencing was performed on tumor tissue. These receptors were collected from a female donor with papillary thyroid cancer or a benign thyroid nodule (not recorded which). Some clones in this sample may be carry-over from other donors' samples.

The chain couples TRBV20-1 to TRBJ2-7; D may be TRBD2 (7 bases). In germline, CDR1 is DFQATT, CDR2 SNEGSKA (reference sequence). The CDR3 is made up of 16 amino acids. Trimming removed 5 bases at V and 6 bases at J, with 26 bases between. CDR3 sequence reads: CSADSGKGLRGVEQYF. The CDR3, as DNA: TGCAGTGCTGACTCCGGGAAGGGACTAAGGGGGGTCGAGCAGTACTTC.

V usage is TRBV6-5 and J usage is TRBJ2-2; 8 nucleotides line up with TRBD2. V shed 0 bases and J 6 bases; nucleotides not matched to a gene: 6. The CDR3 loop spans 16 amino acids. CDR1 and CDR2 from the germline V gene are MNHEY and SVGAGI. DNA for the CDR3: TGTGCCAGCAGTTACTCTGTCGGGAGGGCCGCCGGGGAGCTGTTTTTT. It translates to CASSYSVGRAAGELFF.

The chain couples TRBV7-2 to TRBJ1-5, with TRBD1 as a possible D gene (5 bases). Per the germline V gene, CDR1 is SGHTA and CDR2 is FQGNSA. This CDR3 has 14 residues. Trimming removed 3 bases at V and 6 bases at J, with 12 bases between. CDR3 in amino acids: CASSFSGTFQPQHF. CDR3 nucleotides: TGTGCCAGCAGCTTTTCAGGGACTTTTCAGCCCCAGCATTTT.

The chain uses TRBV6-2 or TRBV6-3 and TRBJ1-2; the match to TRBD1 covers 7 bases. The junction had 4 bases not matched to a gene; V was cut back by 5 bases and J by 1 base. From germline, CDR1 is MNHEY and CDR2 SVGEGT. The CDR3 has 14 amino acids. DNA of the CDR3: TGTGCCAGCAGTAACAGGGGCGGTAACTATGGCTACACCTTC. Its protein is CASSNRGGNYGYTF.

V usage is TRBV28 and J usage is TRBJ1-2, with 9 bases fitting TRBD1. Germline V gene lookup returns CDR1 MDHEN and CDR2 SYDVKM. V lost 6 bases, J lost 6 bases, and 20 bases stayed unmatched. The length of the CDR3 is 18 residues. The chain's CDR3 is CASSTERGTGSILNGYTF. CDR3 nucleotide sequence: TGTGCCAGCAGCACCGAGCGTGGGACAGGGAGTATTCTGAATGGCTACACCTTC.

The chain uses TRBV5-1 and TRBJ1-6; tentative D call: TRBD1 (5 bases). In germline, CDR1 is SGHRS, CDR2 YFSETQ. Trimming cost V 7 bases and J 5 bases, with 10 bases left between them. This CDR3 has 13 residues. The CDR3 bases are TGCGCCAGCCGTCCCAGGGATAATTCACCCCTCCACTTT. Translation: CASRPRDNSPLHF.

This rearrangement joins TRBV3-1 to TRBJ2-7; D remains unclear. The CDR3 spans 15 residues. Germline loops: CDR1 LGHDT, CDR2 YNNKEL (reference sequence). V gave up 4 bases and J gave up 2 bases, with 15 bases separating them. CDR3 amino acids: CASSLRSAATYEQYF. The CDR3 nucleotides are TGTGCCAGCAGCCTCAGATCGGCAGCGACCTACGAGCAGTACTTC.